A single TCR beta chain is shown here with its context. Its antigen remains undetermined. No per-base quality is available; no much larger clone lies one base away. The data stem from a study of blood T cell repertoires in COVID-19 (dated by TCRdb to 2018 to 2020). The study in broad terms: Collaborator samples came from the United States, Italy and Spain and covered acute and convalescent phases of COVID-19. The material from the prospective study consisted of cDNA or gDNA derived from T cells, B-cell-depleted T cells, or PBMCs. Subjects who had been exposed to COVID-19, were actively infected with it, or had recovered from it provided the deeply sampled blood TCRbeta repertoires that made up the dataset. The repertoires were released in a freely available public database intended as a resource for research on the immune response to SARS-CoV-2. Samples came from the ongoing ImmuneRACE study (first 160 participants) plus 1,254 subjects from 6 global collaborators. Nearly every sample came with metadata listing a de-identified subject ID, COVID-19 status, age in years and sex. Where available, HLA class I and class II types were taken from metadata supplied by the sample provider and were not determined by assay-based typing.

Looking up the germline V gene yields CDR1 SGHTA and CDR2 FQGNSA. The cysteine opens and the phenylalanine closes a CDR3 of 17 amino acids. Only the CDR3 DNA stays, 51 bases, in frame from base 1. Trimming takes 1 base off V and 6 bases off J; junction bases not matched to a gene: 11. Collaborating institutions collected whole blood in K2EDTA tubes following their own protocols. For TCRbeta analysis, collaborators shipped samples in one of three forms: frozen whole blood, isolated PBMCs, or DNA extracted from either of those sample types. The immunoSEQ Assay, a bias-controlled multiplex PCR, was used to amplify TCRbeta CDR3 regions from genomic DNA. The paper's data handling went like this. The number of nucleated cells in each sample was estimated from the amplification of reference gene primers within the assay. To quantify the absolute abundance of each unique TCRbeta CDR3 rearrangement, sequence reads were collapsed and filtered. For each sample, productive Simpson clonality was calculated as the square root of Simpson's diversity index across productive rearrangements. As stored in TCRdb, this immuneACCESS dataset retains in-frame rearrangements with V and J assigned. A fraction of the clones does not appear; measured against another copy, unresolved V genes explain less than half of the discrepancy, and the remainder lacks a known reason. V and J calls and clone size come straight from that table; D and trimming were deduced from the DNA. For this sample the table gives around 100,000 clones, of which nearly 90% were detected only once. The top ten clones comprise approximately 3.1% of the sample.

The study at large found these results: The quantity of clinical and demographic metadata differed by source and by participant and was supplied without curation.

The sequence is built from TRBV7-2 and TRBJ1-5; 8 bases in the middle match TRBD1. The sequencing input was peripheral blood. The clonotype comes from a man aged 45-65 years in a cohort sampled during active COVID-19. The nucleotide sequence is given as TGTGCCAGCAGCTTAGGAGCGACAGGGGACCCAAGTCAGCCCCAGCATTTT. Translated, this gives CASSLGATGDPSQPQHF.